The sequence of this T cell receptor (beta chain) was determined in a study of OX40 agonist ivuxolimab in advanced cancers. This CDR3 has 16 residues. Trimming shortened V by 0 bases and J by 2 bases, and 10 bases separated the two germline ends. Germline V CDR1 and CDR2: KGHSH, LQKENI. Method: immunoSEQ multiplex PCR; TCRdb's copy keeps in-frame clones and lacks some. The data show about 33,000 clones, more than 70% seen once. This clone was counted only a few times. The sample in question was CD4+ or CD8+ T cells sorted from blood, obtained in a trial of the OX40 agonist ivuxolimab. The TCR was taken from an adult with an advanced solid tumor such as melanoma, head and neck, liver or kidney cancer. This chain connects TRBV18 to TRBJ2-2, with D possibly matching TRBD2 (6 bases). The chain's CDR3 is CASSPPIGGNTGELFF. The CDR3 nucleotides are TGTGCCAGCTCACCACCGATCGGGGGTAACACCGGGGAGCTGTTTTTT.